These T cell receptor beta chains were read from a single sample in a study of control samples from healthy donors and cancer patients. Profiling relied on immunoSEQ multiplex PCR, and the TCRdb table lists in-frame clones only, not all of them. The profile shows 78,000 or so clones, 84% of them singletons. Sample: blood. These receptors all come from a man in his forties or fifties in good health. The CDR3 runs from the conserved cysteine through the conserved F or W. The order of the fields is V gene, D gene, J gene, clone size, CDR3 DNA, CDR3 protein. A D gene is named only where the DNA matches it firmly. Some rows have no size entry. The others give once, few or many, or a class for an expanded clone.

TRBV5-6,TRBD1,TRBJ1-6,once,TGTGCCAGCACCGACGACAGGGGTCGGTATAATTCACCCCTCCACTTT,CASTDDRGRYNSPLHF
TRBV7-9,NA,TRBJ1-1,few,TGTGCCAGCAGCCAACCCTCTGAAGCTTTCTTT,CASSQPSEAFF
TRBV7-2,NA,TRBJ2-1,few,TGTGCCAGCAGGGAGTCAGGGCTAGGGGATCTGTTCTTC,CASRESGLGDLFF
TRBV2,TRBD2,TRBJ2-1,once,TGTGCCAGCATAGGGGAGCGGGGCAGCAATGAGCAGTTCTTC,CASIGERGSNEQFF
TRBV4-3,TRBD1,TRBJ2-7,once,TGCGCCAGCAGCCAAGATGATCGTGGACAGGCTACCTACGAGCAGTACTTC,CASSQDDRGQATYEQYF
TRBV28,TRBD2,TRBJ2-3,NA,TGTGCCAGCAGTCGGGGACTAGCGGGAGGGGTCGATACGCAGTATTTT,CASSRGLAGGVDTQYF
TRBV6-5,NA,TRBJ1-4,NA,TGTGCCAGCAGTTACGCGGGGGGAGGACATGAAAAACTGTTTTTT,CASSYAGGGHEKLFF
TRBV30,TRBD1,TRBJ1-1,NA,TGTGCCTGGAGTACCTCGGGGGAGAGGGGGCTTGGGGCTTTCTTT,CAWSTSGERGLGAFF
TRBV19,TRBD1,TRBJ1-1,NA,TGTGCCACTATGGACAGGGGTAGTGGGACGAAACGGGCTTTCTTT,CATMDRGSGTKRAFF
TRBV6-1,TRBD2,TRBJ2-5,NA,TGTGCCAGCAGTGAGGGGACTAGCGGAAGGGAGACCCAGTACTTC,CASSEGTSGRETQYF
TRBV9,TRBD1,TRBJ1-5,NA,TGTGCCAGCAGCGTAACAGGGGGCAATCAGCCCCAGCATTTT,CASSVTGGNQPQHF
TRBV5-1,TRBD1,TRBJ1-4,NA,TGCGCCAGCAGCCTCAGGGGGACTAATGAAAAACTGTTTTTT,CASSLRGTNEKLFF
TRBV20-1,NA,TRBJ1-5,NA,TGCAGTGCTAGTTTTACCAACAATCAGCCCCAGCATTTT,CSASFTNNQPQHF
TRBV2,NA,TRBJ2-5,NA,TGTGCCAGCAGTTTCACAGGGTCGAGACAAGAGACCCAGTACTTC,CASSFTGSRQETQYF
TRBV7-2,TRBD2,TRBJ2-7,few,TGTGCCAGCAGCTTAGTAGCGAGCGGGAGGGGCGAGCAGTACTTC,CASSLVASGRGEQYF
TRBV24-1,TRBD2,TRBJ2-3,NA,TGTGCCACCAGTGACCGACTAGCGGGCTTGAGCACAGATACGCAGTATTTT,CATSDRLAGLSTDTQYF
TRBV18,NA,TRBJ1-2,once,TGTGCCAGCTCTCGCGGGCCAACGAGAGGGGCTGGCTACACCTTC,CASSRGPTRGAGYTF
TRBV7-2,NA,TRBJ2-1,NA,TGTGCCAGCAGCCTCCGACTAGTTAATGAGCAGTTCTTC,CASSLRLVNEQFF
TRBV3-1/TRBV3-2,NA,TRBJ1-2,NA,TGTGCCAGTACTGGGCCCGGTGGCTACACCTTC,CASTGPGGYTF
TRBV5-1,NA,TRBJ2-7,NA,TGCGCCAGCAGCTTGGATGGGGCCTCCTACGAGCAGTACTTC,CASSLDGASYEQYF
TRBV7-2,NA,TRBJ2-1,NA,TGTGCCAGCAGCTTAGCCTCCTACAATGAGCAGTTCTTC,CASSLASYNEQFF
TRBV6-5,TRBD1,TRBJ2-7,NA,TGTGCCAGCAGTCGACAGGGTACGTACGAGCAGTACTTC,CASSRQGTYEQYF
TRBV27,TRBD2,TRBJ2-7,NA,TGTGCCAGCAGCCAAACGGGGACGAGTAGACTAGCGGGAGTTTACGAGCAGTACTTC,CASSQTGTSRLAGVYEQYF
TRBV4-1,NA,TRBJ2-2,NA,TGCGCCACGGGTGACACCAACACCGGGGAGCTGTTTTTT,CATGDTNTGELFF
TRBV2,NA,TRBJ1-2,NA,TGTGCCAGCACGGCGCCCCCTGATGGCTACACCTTC,CASTAPPDGYTF
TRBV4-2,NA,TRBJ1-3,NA,TGTGCCAGCAGCCGAGGCTCATCCCGCTCTGGAAACACCATATATTTT,CASSRGSSRSGNTIYF
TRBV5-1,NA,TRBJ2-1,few,TGCGCCAGCAGCCCTTCTGTTTCCTACAATGAGCAGTTCTTC,CASSPSVSYNEQFF